Shown below are 27 T cell receptor beta chains from a single sample sequenced in a study of blood T cell repertoires in COVID-19. Generated by immunoSEQ multiplex PCR, the TCRdb table keeps only in-frame clones and is missing some. This sample has about 54,000 clones, with about nine tenths found just once. The sample taken for sequencing was peripheral blood. These receptors all come from a man between 45 and 60 years old with active COVID-19.

This rearrangement joins TRBV9 to TRBJ1-2; 8 bases match TRBD1. Germline CDR1 reads SGDLS; CDR2 reads YYNGEE. J gave up 6 bases and V 1 base, and 8 bases lay outside the gene matches. There are 15 residues in the CDR3. The CDR3 is CASSVRRTGNNGYTF. As DNA, the CDR3 is TGTGCCAGCAGCGTACGACGGACAGGGAATAATGGCTACACCTTC.

CDR3 protein: CASSRVAGGNSRETQYF. The CDR3 bases are TGTGCCAGCAGTCGTGTAGCGGGGGGGAACTCAAGAGAGACCCAGTACTTC. The V and J genes are TRBV7-2 and TRBJ2-5; 11 nucleotides align to TRBD2. With 6 bases clipped from V and 4 bases from J, the junction kept 13 bases outside the gene matches. Germline loops: CDR1 SGHTA, CDR2 FQGNSA. The CDR3 is 17 residues long.

The V gene is TRBV28, the J gene TRBJ2-2; possibly TRBD1 for D (6 bases). The ends were cut back, 6 bases at V and 6 bases at J, with 20 bases in the middle. The CDR3 covers 16 residues. Germline values: CDR1 MDHEN, CDR2 SYDVKM. CDR3 nucleotides: TGTGCCAGCAGCCCTGGGACATCCTTGGTGGCCGGGGAGCTGTTTTTT. Encoded protein: CASSPGTSLVAGELFF.

The rearrangement joins TRBV14 to TRBJ1-2, with D possibly being TRBD1 (6 bases). This CDR3 contains 16 residues. The V gene lost 2 bases and the J gene lost 4 bases, with 17 bases spanning the gap. The germline V gene encodes CDR1 SGHDN and CDR2 FVKESK. CDR3 DNA sequence: TGTGCCAGCAGCCAATACGAGTATCAGGGGTTCTATGGCTACACCTTC. It is translated as CASSQYEYQGFYGYTF. Together with reference TRBV14 and TRBJ1-2, the CDR3 gives the full variable domain: EAGVTQFPSHSVIEKGQTVTLRCDPISGHDNLYWYRRVMGKEIKFLLHFVKESKQDESGMPNNRFLAERTGGTYSTLKVQPAELEDSGVYFCASSQYEYQGFYGYTFGSGTRLTVV.

V and J are TRBV7-2 and TRBJ2-1, with 8 bases matching TRBD2. The germline V gene encodes CDR1 SGHTA and CDR2 FQGNSA. After removal of 7 bases from V and 2 bases from J, the junction contained 16 bases not matched to a gene. The CDR3 consists of 18 residues. The chain's CDR3 is CASMLRYGGGLTYNEQFF. The CDR3 coding sequence is TGTGCCAGCATGCTTCGGTATGGCGGGGGGCTAACCTACAATGAGCAGTTCTTC.

In this sample, this clone turned up once. The rearrangement joins TRBV7-3 to TRBJ2-1; 8 positions agree with TRBD2. V lost 2 bases to trimming and J lost 0 bases; unmatched junction nucleotides: 0. The length of the CDR3 is 15 residues. Germline CDR1 and CDR2: SGHTA and FQGTGA. CDR3 region: CASSLGTSSYNEQFF. The CDR3 DNA is TGTGCCAGCAGCTTAGGGACTAGCTCCTACAATGAGCAGTTCTTC.

This clone was detected a few times. The V and J genes are TRBV4-3 and TRBJ2-7; a possible D gene is TRBD1 (5 bases). Germline V gene data show CDR1 as LGHNA and CDR2 as YSLEER. The length of the CDR3 is 15 residues. The V and J ends lost 0 bases and 0 bases respectively, with 9 bases between them. The CDR3 DNA reads as TGCGCCAGCAGCCAAGAGTGGGGCCCCTCCTACGAGCAGTACTTC. Protein sequence: CASSQEWGPSYEQYF.

The chain recombines TRBV27 with TRBJ2-1; 13 positions match TRBD2. CDR1 MNHEY and CDR2 SMNVEV come from the germline V gene (reference sequence). V dropped 5 bases and J dropped 8; count of bases not matched to a gene: 12. The CDR3 runs 17 residues. Here the CDR3 DNA reads TGTGCCAGCAGTGGGGGTGGACTAGCGGGAGAGGGCGATGAGCAGTTCTTC. The encoded protein is CASSGGGLAGEGDEQFF.

The chain links TRBV6-2 or TRBV6-3 to TRBJ1-1; TRBD1 matches 8 bases. The CDR3 has 15 amino acids. Germline CDR1 MNHEY, CDR2 SVGEGT. J lost 1 base, V lost 4 bases, and 5 bases had no gene match. The CDR3 DNA sequence: TGTGCCAGCAGTTCCCGGACAGGGAGGAACACTGAAGCTTTCTTT. Translation gives CASSSRTGRNTEAFF.

The chain couples TRBV19 to TRBJ2-3; the D gene is possibly TRBD2 (7 bases). CDR3 size: 16 residues. Germline CDR1 LNHDA, CDR2 SQIVND (reference sequence). Trimming cost V 5 bases and J 2 bases, with 17 bases left between them. This CDR3 reads CASSLRGGLFTDTQYF. In DNA form, the CDR3 reads TGTGCCAGTAGTCTTAGGGGGGGACTTTTCACAGATACGCAGTATTTT.

The chain recombines TRBV7-9 with TRBJ1-4, with TRBD1 matching 10 bases. Trimming cost V 6 bases and J 4 bases; bases outside gene matches: 2. CDR1 SEHNR and CDR2 FQNEAQ come from the germline V gene (reference sequence). The CDR3 covers 14 residues. CDR3 nucleotide sequence: TGTGCCAGCAGTAGGACAGGGGGTAATGAAAAACTGTTTTTT. Translation: CASSRTGGNEKLFF.

The rearrangement uses TRBV3-1 (or the pseudogene TRBV3-2) and TRBJ1-1, with D perhaps matching TRBD1 (6 bases). There are 14 residues in the CDR3. V gave up 4 bases and J gave up 6 bases, with 15 bases separating them. Germline assignment: CDR1 LGHDT and CDR2 YNNKEL (reference sequence). CDR3 residues: CASSRRAKGAEAFF. The CDR3 region has the DNA TGTGCCAGCAGCCGCCGGGCGAAGGGGGCTGAAGCTTTCTTT.

This clone has just a few counts. The genes are TRBV18 and TRBJ2-1, with a weak D call TRBD2 (5 bases). Germline V gene data show CDR1 as KGHSH and CDR2 as LQKENI. Deletions cut 4 bases from V and 8 bases from J, with 15 bases between. This CDR3 has 14 residues. This CDR3 is CASSLGIGIDEQFF. The DNA for the CDR3 is TGTGCCAGCTCACTTGGAATCGGGATCGATGAGCAGTTCTTC.

This chain joins TRBV4-3 and TRBJ1-1, with TRBD1 matching over 8 bases. From germline, CDR1 is LGHNA and CDR2 YSLEER. This CDR3 has 16 amino acids. J gave up 4 bases and V 0 bases, and 7 bases lay outside the gene matches. The DNA of the CDR3 is TGCGCCAGCAGCCAAGACTCGGACAGGGACGGCACTGAAGCTTTCTTT. This encodes CASSQDSDRDGTEAFF.

This clone has just a few counts. The rearrangement joins TRBV25-1 to TRBJ1-2; 7 nucleotides line up with TRBD1. The germline gives CDR1 MGHDK, CDR2 SYGVNS. This CDR3 has 13 residues. V lost 5 bases and J lost 4; bases outside the gene matches: 4. The CDR3 sequence is CASSYRDSYGYTF. The CDR3 nucleotides are TGTGCCAGCAGTTATAGGGACAGCTATGGCTACACCTTC.

This chain joins TRBV2 and TRBJ2-5; D may be TRBD2 (6 bases). In germline, CDR1 is SNHLY, CDR2 FYNNEI. This CDR3 comprises 13 residues. Trimming took off 7 bases at V and 6 bases at J, with 15 bases between the two ends. In nucleotides, the CDR3 is TGTGCCAGCACCGGAGGAACTAGCCAGACCCAGTACTTC. Its translation is CASTGGTSQTQYF. Looking up the rest from reference TRBV2 and TRBJ2-5 gives the full variable domain: EPEVTQTPSHQVTQMGQEVILRCVPISNHLYFYWYRQILGQKVEFLVSFYNNEISEKSEIFDDQFSVERPDGSNFTLKIRSTKLEDSAMYFCASTGGTSQTQYFGPGTRLLVL.

The V call is TRBV29-1, the J call TRBJ1-5; 7 bases agree with TRBD1. The CDR3 consists of 14 residues. Germline CDR1 is SQVTM and CDR2 is ANQGSEA. Trimming at V came to 7 bases and at J to 6 bases, leaving 12 bases not matched to a gene. The CDR3 DNA is TGCAGCGCGAAGGGACAGAATGATGGTCAGCCCCAGCATTTT. Its translation is CSAKGQNDGQPQHF.

The V and J genes are TRBV28 and TRBJ1-2; no clear D. Germline loops: CDR1 MDHEN, CDR2 SYDVKM. Trimming took off 3 bases at V and 0 bases at J, with 14 bases between the two ends. This CDR3 is 16 amino acids long. CDR3 DNA sequence: TGTGCCAGCAGTTTTAGAGGGCAGTTAGCTAACTATGGCTACACCTTC. This translates into CASSFRGQLANYGYTF.

This clone turned up a few times. The rearrangement uses TRBV28 and TRBJ1-5; no clear D gene. The CDR3 has 12 amino acids. V gave up 3 bases and J gave up 5 bases, with 5 bases separating them. Germline V CDR1 and CDR2: MDHEN, SYDVKM. The CDR3 bases are TGTGCCAGCAGTTTGATAGATCAGCCCCAGCATTTT. Translation gives CASSLIDQPQHF.

V gene TRBV28 combines with J gene TRBJ1-1; 12 nucleotides agree with TRBD1. There are 16 residues in the CDR3. Germline CDR1 is MDHEN and CDR2 is SYDVKM. The J segment lost 4 bases and the V segment lost 6 bases, leaving 9 bases of the junction unmatched. The CDR3 here is CASSSGQGAPGTEAFF. The CDR3 bases are TGTGCCAGCAGCTCGGGACAGGGGGCGCCTGGCACTGAAGCTTTCTTT. The full variable domain, rest sourced from reference TRBV28 and TRBJ1-1, is DVKVTQSSRYLVKRTGEKVFLECVQDMDHENMFWYRQDPGLGLRLIYFSYDVKMKEKGDIPEGYSVSREKKERFSLILESASTNQTSMYLCASSSGQGAPGTEAFFGQGTRLTVV.

DNA for the CDR3: TGCGCCAGCAGCTCCGGGACAGGGGACACTGAAGCTTTCTTT. Amino acid sequence: CASSSGTGDTEAFF. The V gene is TRBV5-1, the J gene TRBJ1-1; TRBD1 agrees at 10 bases. The germline V gene has CDR1 SGHRS and CDR2 YFSETQ. This CDR3 is built from 14 residues. Trimming took 3 bases from V and 3 from J; bases not matched to a gene: 2.

This chain links TRBV6-2 or TRBV6-3 with TRBJ1-5, with D perhaps TRBD1 (5 bases). CDR3 length: 14 residues. Trimming stripped 2 bases from V and 4 bases from J, with 9 bases between. Germline CDR1 is MNHEY and CDR2 is SVGEGT. Here the CDR3 reads CASSYQGANQPQHF. The CDR3 region has the DNA TGTGCCAGCAGTTACCAAGGGGCGAATCAGCCCCAGCATTTT.

This clone came up a few times. This chain links TRBV5-5 with TRBJ2-2; 7 nucleotides line up with TRBD1. V shed 4 bases and J 0 bases; nucleotides not matched to a gene: 6. This CDR3 comprises 16 residues. The germline V gene encodes CDR1 SGHKS and CDR2 YYEKEE (reference sequence). The CDR3 region has the DNA TGTGCCAGCAGCGTAGAGGACAGGCCGAACACCGGGGAGCTGTTTTTT. Protein product: CASSVEDRPNTGELFF.

The genes are TRBV3-1 (or the pseudogene TRBV3-2) and TRBJ1-5; D is perhaps TRBD1 (5 bases). This CDR3 region has 15 residues. Per the germline V gene, CDR1 is LGHDT and CDR2 is YNNKEL (reference sequence). V was pared by 0 bases and J by 3 bases, with 9 bases between. CDR3 sequence reads: CASSQDQGFNQPQHF. The CDR3 region has the DNA TGTGCCAGCAGCCAAGATCAGGGATTCAATCAGCCCCAGCATTTT.

The chain employs TRBV19 and TRBJ2-1; TRBD1 is a possible D gene (6 bases). The CDR3 spans 16 residues. V was clipped by 0 bases and J by 3 bases, with 12 bases between them. The germline V gene encodes CDR1 LNHDA and CDR2 SQIVND (reference sequence). The CDR3 loop is CASSIDPTGHYNEQFF. CDR3 nucleotide sequence: TGTGCCAGTAGTATAGATCCTACAGGGCACTACAATGAGCAGTTCTTC.

The rearrangement joins TRBV7-2 to TRBJ2-7; 7 bases match TRBD1. Germline CDR1 is SGHTA and CDR2 is FQGNSA. The V gene end was trimmed by 6 bases and the J gene end by 0 bases; junction bases not matched to a gene: 20. This CDR3 spans 19 amino acids. In DNA form, the CDR3 reads TGTGCCAGCAGGCAAACCCCGGGGCAGGAAGGGGGCAGCTCCTACGAGCAGTACTTC. Translating it yields CASRQTPGQEGGSSYEQYF.

V gene TRBV15 combines with J gene TRBJ2-5; 13 bases map to TRBD2. This CDR3 is 18 amino acids long. The germline CDR1 and CDR2 sequences are LNHNV and YYDKDF (reference sequence). Unmatched junction bases numbered 11, after V lost 3 bases and J lost 4 bases. The CDR3 is CATSRARLAGGDLETQYF. The CDR3, as DNA: TGTGCCACCAGCAGGGCAAGACTAGCGGGAGGCGATTTAGAGACCCAGTACTTC.